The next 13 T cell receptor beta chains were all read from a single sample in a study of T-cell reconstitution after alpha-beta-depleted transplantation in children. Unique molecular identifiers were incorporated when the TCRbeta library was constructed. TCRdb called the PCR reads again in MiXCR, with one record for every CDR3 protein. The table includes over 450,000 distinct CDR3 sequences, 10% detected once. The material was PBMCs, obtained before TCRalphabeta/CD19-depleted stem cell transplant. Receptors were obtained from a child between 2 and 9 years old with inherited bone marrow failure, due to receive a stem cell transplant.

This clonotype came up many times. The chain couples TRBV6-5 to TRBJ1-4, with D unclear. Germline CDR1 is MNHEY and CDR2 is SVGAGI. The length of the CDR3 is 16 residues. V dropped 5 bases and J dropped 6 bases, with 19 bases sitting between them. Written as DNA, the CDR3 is TGTGCCAGCAGTCAGGCACGGGATGGGGAAGATGAAAAACTGTTTTTT. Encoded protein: CASSQARDGEDEKLFF.

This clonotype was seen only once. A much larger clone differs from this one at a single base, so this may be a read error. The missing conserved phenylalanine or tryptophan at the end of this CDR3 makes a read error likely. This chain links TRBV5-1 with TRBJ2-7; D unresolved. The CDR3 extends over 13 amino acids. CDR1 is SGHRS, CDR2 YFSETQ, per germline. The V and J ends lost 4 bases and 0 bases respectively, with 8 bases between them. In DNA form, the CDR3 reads TGCGCCAGCAGCCCGTTCGGCTCCTACGAGCAGTACTAC. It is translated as CASSPFGSYEQYY.

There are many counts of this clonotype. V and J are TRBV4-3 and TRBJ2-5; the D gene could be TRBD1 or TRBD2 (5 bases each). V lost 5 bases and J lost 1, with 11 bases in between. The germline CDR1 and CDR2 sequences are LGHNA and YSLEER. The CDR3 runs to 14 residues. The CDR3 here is CASSRTGTQETQYF. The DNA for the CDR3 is TGCGCCAGCAGCAGAACCGGGACCCAAGAGACCCAGTACTTC.

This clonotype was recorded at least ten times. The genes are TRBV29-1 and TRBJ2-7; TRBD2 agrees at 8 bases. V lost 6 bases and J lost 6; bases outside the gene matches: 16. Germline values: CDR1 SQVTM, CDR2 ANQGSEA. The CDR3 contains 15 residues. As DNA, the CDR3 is TGCAGCGTAGGGAAACCGGGAGCGGGAGAAGGCGAGCAGTACTTC. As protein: CSVGKPGAGEGEQYF.

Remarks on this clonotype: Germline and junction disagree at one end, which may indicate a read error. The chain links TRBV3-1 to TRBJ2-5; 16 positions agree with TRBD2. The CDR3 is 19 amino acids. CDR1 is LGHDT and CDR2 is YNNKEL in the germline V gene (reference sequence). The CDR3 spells CTSSPGTSGRALDRETQYF. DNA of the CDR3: TGTACCAGCAGCCCCGGGACTAGCGGGAGGGCCCTCGATAGAGAGACCCAGTACTTC.

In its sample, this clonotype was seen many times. CDR3 in amino acids: CASSPKLAGATYNEQFF. The CDR3 nucleotides are TGTGCCAGCAGCCCCAAACTAGCGGGAGCGACCTACAATGAGCAGTTCTTC. The chain employs TRBV7-2 and TRBJ2-1; TRBD2 aligns across 11 bases. Germline V CDR1 and CDR2: SGHTA, FQGNSA. The V gene end was trimmed by 5 bases and the J gene end by 2 bases; junction bases not matched to a gene: 8. The CDR3 runs to 17 residues.

CDR3 region: CASSESITGTEETQYF. In nucleotides, the CDR3 is TGTGCCAGCAGCGAGAGTATCACCGGGACGGAAGAGACCCAGTACTTC. The V call is TRBV5-4, the J call TRBJ2-5, with D possibly called TRBD1 or TRBD2 (5 bases each). The germline V gene has CDR1 SGHNT and CDR2 YYREEE (reference sequence). The germline V and J ends were trimmed by 4 bases and 3 bases, with 19 bases remaining between them. The CDR3 totals 16 residues.

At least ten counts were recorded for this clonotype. CDR3 nucleotides: TGTGCCAGCAGCCGCGTTACGACAGGCGAGAACACTGAAGCTTTCTTT. Translation gives CASSRVTTGENTEAFF. The chain is built from TRBV7-9 and TRBJ1-1; D is possibly TRBD1 (6 bases). The CDR3 runs 16 residues. CDR1 is SEHNR and CDR2 is FQNEAQ in the germline V gene (reference sequence). V lost 5 bases and J 1 base, leaving 17 bases between the germline ends.

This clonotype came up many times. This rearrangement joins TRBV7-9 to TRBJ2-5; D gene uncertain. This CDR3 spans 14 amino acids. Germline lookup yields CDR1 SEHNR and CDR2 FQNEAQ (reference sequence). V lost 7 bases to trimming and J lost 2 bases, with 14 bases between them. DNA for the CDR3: TGTGCCAGCATCCTCTCCCCCACGCAAGAGACCCAGTACTTC. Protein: CASILSPTQETQYF.

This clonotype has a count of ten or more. CDR3 amino acids: CSVAGGSNEQFF. The CDR3 nucleotides read TGCAGCGTTGCCGGGGGCTCAAATGAGCAGTTCTTC. The chain joins TRBV29-1 to TRBJ2-1, with D possibly being TRBD1 or TRBD2 (6 bases each). Trimming took off 4 bases at V and 7 bases at J, with 11 bases between the two ends. The germline V gene has CDR1 SQVTM and CDR2 ANQGSEA. The CDR3 extends over 12 amino acids.

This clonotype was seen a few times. Here the CDR3 DNA reads TGTGCCAGTAAGGGACAGGGGGAGAACACTGAAGCTTTCTTT. Translating it yields CASKGQGENTEAFF. The V gene is TRBV19, the J gene TRBJ1-1, with 11 bases identical to TRBD1. The germline V gene has CDR1 LNHDA and CDR2 SQIVND (reference sequence). CDR3 size: 14 residues. V was pared by 7 bases and J by 1 base, with 2 bases of the junction left unmatched.

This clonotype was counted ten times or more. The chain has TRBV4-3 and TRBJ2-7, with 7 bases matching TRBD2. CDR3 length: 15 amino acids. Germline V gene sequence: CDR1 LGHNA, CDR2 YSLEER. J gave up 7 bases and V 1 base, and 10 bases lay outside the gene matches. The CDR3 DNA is TGCGCCAGCAGCCAAGTCTTCTGGAGCGGGAAAGAGCAGTACTTC. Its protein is CASSQVFWSGKEQYF.

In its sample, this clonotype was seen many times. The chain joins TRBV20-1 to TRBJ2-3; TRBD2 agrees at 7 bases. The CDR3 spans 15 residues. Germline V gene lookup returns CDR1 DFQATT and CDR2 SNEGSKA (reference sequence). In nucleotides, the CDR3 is TGCAGCCTCCACGAGGCTAGCGGCTACACAGATACGCAGTATTTT. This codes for CSLHEASGYTDTQYF.